Listed below are T cell receptor beta chains from one sample, sequenced in a study of blood T cells in healthy people across ages. In TCRdb, the 5' RACE reads were re-called with MiXCR into one record per CDR3 protein. There are 1,500,000 or so distinct CDR3 sequences in the sample; approximately 39% occur only once, and roughly 3.7% lies in the top ten. Sequenced sample: blood. The receptors were sampled from a woman aged 18-30 years in good health. Each CDR3 is given with its conserved first and last residue. The order of the fields is V gene, clone size, D gene, J gene, CDR3 DNA, CDR3 protein. D genes are given only for firm matches. Not every row has a clone size; where given, it reads once, few, many or a size class.

v_call: TRBV5-5
clone_size: .
d_call: .
j_call: TRBJ1-5
cdr3_nt: TGTGCCAGCACCCCGACAGCCAGTAATCAGCCCCAGCATTTT
cdr3_aa: CASTPTASNQPQHF

v_call: TRBV12-3/TRBV12-4
clone_size: many
d_call: TRBD1
j_call: TRBJ2-7
cdr3_nt: TGTGCCAGCAGTAAGACAGGGTACGAGCAGTACTTC
cdr3_aa: CASSKTGYEQYF

v_call: TRBV29-1
clone_size: few
d_call: .
j_call: TRBJ1-2
cdr3_nt: TGCAGCGTTGAATATGGAGTTGTGGGTGTCTACACCTTC
cdr3_aa: CSVEYGVVGVYTF

v_call: TRBV2
clone_size: .
d_call: TRBD2
j_call: TRBJ2-7
cdr3_nt: TGTGCCAGCAGTGAAGCGTGGCTAGCGGGACGCAATGAGCAGTACTTC
cdr3_aa: CASSEAWLAGRNEQYF

v_call: TRBV3-1
clone_size: once
d_call: TRBD2
j_call: TRBJ2-1
cdr3_nt: TGTGCCAGCAGCCAAGTGGTTGCGGGAGAAGAGGGTGAGCAGTTCTTC
cdr3_aa: CASSQVVAGEEGEQFF

v_call: TRBV5-4
clone_size: .
d_call: TRBD1
j_call: TRBJ2-3
cdr3_nt: TGTGCCAGTAACAGGGGCGTCCTTTCTAGCACAGATACGCAGTATTTT
cdr3_aa: CASNRGVLSSTDTQYF

v_call: TRBV13
clone_size: once
d_call: .
j_call: TRBJ2-1
cdr3_nt: TGTGCCAGCAGCCTCCCCCGGAACCACCCTAATTTTGAGCAGTTCTTC
cdr3_aa: CASSLPRNHPNFEQFF

v_call: TRBV4-3
clone_size: few
d_call: .
j_call: TRBJ2-7
cdr3_nt: TGCGCCAGCAGCCAAGAACCCCTGTACGAGCAGTACTTC
cdr3_aa: CASSQEPLYEQYF

v_call: TRBV20-1
clone_size: few
d_call: .
j_call: TRBJ2-7
cdr3_nt: TGCAGTGCTAGAGATATTTTGAAAACCTACGAGCAGTACTTC
cdr3_aa: CSARDILKTYEQYF

v_call: TRBV5-1
clone_size: .
d_call: TRBD2
j_call: TRBJ2-7
cdr3_nt: TGCGCCAGCAGCTGGAGCGAAGCGGGGTACAATGAGCAGTACTTC
cdr3_aa: CASSWSEAGYNEQYF

v_call: TRBV11-2
clone_size: few
d_call: .
j_call: TRBJ1-6
cdr3_nt: TGTGCCAGCAGCCCTAGCAAATATAATTCACCCCTCCACTTT
cdr3_aa: CASSPSKYNSPLHF

v_call: TRBV5-4
clone_size: once
d_call: .
j_call: TRBJ2-1
cdr3_nt: TGTGCCAGCAGCTCAAGGACCAGGGGAGATGAGCAGTTCTTC
cdr3_aa: CASSSRTRGDEQFF

v_call: TRBV2
clone_size: .
d_call: TRBD1
j_call: TRBJ2-2
cdr3_nt: TGTGCCAGCAGTGAAGCCCTGACAGGGGTGGACACCGGGGAGCTGTTTTTT
cdr3_aa: CASSEALTGVDTGELFF

v_call: TRBV28
clone_size: .
d_call: TRBD1
j_call: TRBJ2-5
cdr3_nt: TGTGCCAGCACCCCGGGACAGTCCGGTGAGACCCAGTACTTC
cdr3_aa: CASTPGQSGETQYF

v_call: TRBV7-2
clone_size: .
d_call: .
j_call: TRBJ2-3
cdr3_nt: TGTGCCAGCAGCATCCGCAGGCCTAGCACAGATACGCAGTATTTT
cdr3_aa: CASSIRRPSTDTQYF

v_call: TRBV9
clone_size: .
d_call: .
j_call: TRBJ2-5
cdr3_nt: TGTGCCAGCAGCCGAGACGCGTACCAAGAGACCCAGTACTTC
cdr3_aa: CASSRDAYQETQYF

v_call: TRBV7-9
clone_size: .
d_call: TRBD2
j_call: TRBJ2-1
cdr3_nt: TGTGCCAGCAGCCCGGGAGGGGAAGTAAGGGATGAGCAGTTCTTC
cdr3_aa: CASSPGGEVRDEQFF

v_call: TRBV18
clone_size: .
d_call: .
j_call: TRBJ2-2
cdr3_nt: TGTGCCAGCTCACCAAAGACGGGGCAAGCATTGAACACCGGGGAGCTGTTTTTT
cdr3_aa: CASSPKTGQALNTGELFF

v_call: TRBV7-8
clone_size: .
d_call: TRBD1
j_call: TRBJ1-2
cdr3_nt: TGTGCCAGCAGCGAAACAGGGGGCCGTGGCTACACCTTC
cdr3_aa: CASSETGGRGYTF

v_call: TRBV12-3/TRBV12-4
clone_size: .
d_call: .
j_call: TRBJ1-1
cdr3_nt: TGTGCCAGCAGTTTCAATAAGCGTAACACTGAAGCTTTCTTT
cdr3_aa: CASSFNKRNTEAFF